The 32 T cell receptor beta chains below come from one sample, sequenced in a study of breast tumors, draining lymph nodes, adjacent tissues. TCRdb re-derived calls from the multiplex PCR reads in MiXCR, one entry per CDR3 protein. This repertoire shows roughly 70,000 distinct CDR3 sequences, roughly two fifths found once; its top ten account for about 8%. Sequencing used breast tumor tissue. Source of these receptors: a female donor with breast cancer. Some clones in this sample may be carry-over from other donors' samples.

This clonotype showed up many times. CDR3 region: CASMGEGYFNYGYTF. As DNA, the CDR3 is TGTGCCAGTATGGGCGAGGGTTATTTTAACTATGGCTACACCTTC. The chain is built from TRBV19 and TRBJ1-2; D remains ambiguous. This CDR3 comprises 15 residues. The V end was cut by 7 bases, the J end by 1 base, with 16 bases between. Germline V gene lookup returns CDR1 LNHDA and CDR2 SQIVND (reference sequence). The entire variable domain, with the rest obtained from reference TRBV19 and TRBJ1-2, is as follows: DGGITQSPKYLFRKEGQNVTLSCEQNLNHDAMYWYRQDPGQGLRLIYYSQIVNDFQKGDIAEGYSVSREKKESFPLTVTSAQKNPTAFYLCASMGEGYFNYGYTFGSGTRLTVV.

Comment on this clonotype: The CDR3 does not end in the conserved phenylalanine or tryptophan, so this is likely a read error. The DNA is omitted, as the CDR3 cannot be located on it reliably, and the CDR3 follows TCRdb's listing. The chain joins TRBV2 to TRBJ2-3; the DNA was not compared with TRBD2, the D call given in the table. Counting both end residues, the CDR3 totals 13 amino acids. Germline CDR1 is SNHLY and CDR2 is FYNNEI. The CDR3 loop reads CASMGLSTDTRYS.

This chain connects TRBV19 to TRBJ2-5; D tentatively reads TRBD1 or TRBD2 (6 bases each). Deletions cut 4 bases from V and 2 bases from J, with 14 bases between. CDR3 length equals 15 residues. Germline values: CDR1 LNHDA, CDR2 SQIVND (reference sequence). The DNA of the CDR3 is TGTGCCAGTAGTAGGGTGGGGGGCAGTCAAGAGACCCAGTACTTC. Protein product: CASSRVGGSQETQYF.

This sequence joins TRBV9 and TRBJ1-1; the D gene is possibly TRBD1 (6 bases). The length of the CDR3 is 15 residues. Germline CDR1 reads SGDLS; CDR2 reads YYNGEE. V lost 1 base and J 1 base, leaving 11 bases between the germline ends. The CDR3 region has the DNA TGTGCCAGCAGCGTATCCACAGGGCCGAACACTGAAGCTTTCTTT. It translates to CASSVSTGPNTEAFF.

This clonotype was recorded many times. The chain is built from TRBV20-1 and TRBJ2-7; 8 bases map to TRBD1. The CDR3 covers 16 residues. The V gene's germline CDR1 is DFQATT and CDR2 SNEGSKA (reference sequence). J was trimmed by 0 bases and V by 0 bases; bases with no gene match: 7. The CDR3 protein is CSARDPKTGASYEQYF. The CDR3 coding sequence is TGCAGTGCTAGAGACCCTAAGACAGGGGCCTCCTACGAGCAGTACTTC.

This clonotype was seen more than once but under ten times. A single base separates this from a much larger clone, so it may be a read error. This chain joins TRBV5-6 and TRBJ1-2; maybe TRBD1 (5 bases). CDR1 is SGHDT and CDR2 is YYEEEE in the germline V gene. Deletions cut 3 bases from V and 0 bases from J, with 12 bases between. There are 15 residues in the CDR3. DNA for the CDR3: TGTGCCAGCAGCTCAAAGGGACCGCCTAACTATGGCTACACCTTC. As protein: CASSSKGPPNYGYTF.

This clonotype counts as medium-sized. The chain joins TRBV7-9 to TRBJ2-2; a possible D gene is TRBD1 (5 bases). This CDR3 comprises 15 residues. V lost 4 bases and J lost 2, with 11 bases in between. Germline V gene lookup returns CDR1 SEHNR and CDR2 FQNEAQ (reference sequence). In DNA form, the CDR3 reads TGTGCCAGCAGCTATGGACATACAAACACCGGGGAGCTGTTTTTT. Translation gives CASSYGHTNTGELFF.

The chain joins TRBV29-1 to TRBJ2-6; TRBD1 matches 8 bases. Per germline, CDR1 SQVTM and CDR2 ANQGSEA. The CDR3 spans 14 residues. J lost 1 base, V lost 5 bases, and 1 base had no gene match. This CDR3 reads CSVTGGSGANVLTF. The CDR3 DNA is TGCAGCGTTACAGGGGGTTCTGGGGCCAACGTCCTGACTTTC.

Ten or more counts support this clonotype. V gene TRBV28 combines with J gene TRBJ2-2, with 7 nucleotides matching TRBD1. The ends lost 6 bases at V and 4 bases at J; junction bases unmatched: 2. The CDR3 extends over 13 amino acids. Germline CDR1 and CDR2: MDHEN and SYDVKM. The CDR3 loop reads CASSGDSTGELFF. CDR3 nucleotides: TGTGCCAGCAGCGGGGACAGCACCGGGGAGCTGTTTTTT.

The V gene is TRBV27, the J gene TRBJ1-2; 7 bases fit TRBD1. Germline CDR1 and CDR2: MNHEY and SMNVEV (reference sequence). V gave up 4 bases and J gave up 4 bases; unmatched junction bases: 9. This CDR3 has 15 amino acids. The CDR3 DNA reads TGTGCCAGCAGTTCCAATTGGGACAGACCCTATGGCTACACCTTC. This encodes CASSSNWDRPYGYTF.

This clonotype was detected ten times or more. This chain links TRBV5-1 with TRBJ2-2; perhaps TRBD1 as D (6 bases). The V gene lost 3 bases and the J gene lost 1 base, with 16 bases spanning the gap. Germline CDR1 SGHRS, CDR2 YFSETQ. CDR3 size: 17 residues. CDR3 in amino acids: CASSSSGTPKNTGELFF. The CDR3 bases are TGCGCCAGCAGCTCCTCCGGGACACCCAAGAACACCGGGGAGCTGTTTTTT.

As regards this clonotype: A read error may account for a junction end that differs from germline. CDR3 sequence: CASSIRSPGNTIYF. The CDR3 bases are TGCGCCAGTAGTATAAGAAGCCCTGGAAACACCATATATTTT. The J gene is TRBJ1-3, the V gene TRBV19; D remains unclear. The CDR3 is made up of 14 amino acids. Germline V lookup: CDR1 LNHDA, CDR2 SQIVND (reference sequence).

By sample fraction, this clonotype is medium-sized. The CDR3 nucleotides read TGTGCCAGCAGCCCTCGGGACAGTACCTACGAGCAGTACTTC. This sequence encodes CASSPRDSTYEQYF. This chain connects TRBV11-2 to TRBJ2-7; 7 nucleotides align to TRBD1. Germline CDR1 and CDR2: SGHAT and FQNNGV. V lost 5 bases to trimming and J lost 2 bases; unmatched junction nucleotides: 6. This CDR3 has 14 amino acids.

This clonotype was seen ten or more times. V and J are TRBV4-2 and TRBJ2-2; D possibly matches TRBD1 or TRBD2 (6 bases each). The V and J ends lost 0 bases and 2 bases respectively, with 16 bases between them. The V gene's germline CDR1 is LGHNA and CDR2 YNFKEQ. The CDR3 consists of 18 residues. CDR3 residues: CASSQDGSWGANTGELFF. The CDR3 region has the DNA TGTGCCAGCAGCCAAGATGGTTCATGGGGGGCAAACACCGGGGAGCTGTTTTTT.

This clonotype was counted at least ten times. In DNA, the CDR3 is TGTGCCAGCAGTCACTGGGGTAGAGGAGATACGCAGTATTTT. Its protein product is CASSHWGRGDTQYF. The chain joins TRBV27 to TRBJ2-3; no firm D call. The germline V gene has CDR1 MNHEY and CDR2 SMNVEV (reference sequence). The CDR3 has 14 residues. The ends were cut back, 5 bases at V and 5 bases at J, with 14 bases in the middle.

This clonotype was observed once. The genes are TRBV6-2 or TRBV6-3 and TRBJ2-7, with TRBD1 identical over 8 bases. Looked up from germline, CDR1 is MNHEY and CDR2 is SVGEGT. Trimming at V came to 10 bases and at J to 2 bases, leaving 7 bases not matched to a gene. This CDR3 region has 13 residues. The CDR3 DNA sequence: TGTGCCATTTCGACAGGGGATACCTACGAGCAGTACTTC. This codes for CAISTGDTYEQYF.

This chain uses TRBV10-2 with TRBJ2-7; 7 bases are a match to TRBD2. CDR3 length: 16 residues. Germline V CDR1 and CDR2: WSHSY, SAAADI. Trimming removed 4 bases from V and 2 bases from J; junction bases left unmatched: 11. CDR3 nucleotide sequence: TGCGCCAGCAGTGCTTCTAGCGGAGGGCCCCCCTACGAGCAGTACTTC. Translated: CASSASSGGPPYEQYF.

In DNA, the CDR3 is TGTGCCAGCAGTCATTCCTCGGGGGGTTCGATGGGCTACACCTTC. Protein sequence: CASSHSSGGSMGYTF. This chain links TRBV6-6 with TRBJ1-2; TRBD1 is a possible D gene (5 bases). The V end was cut by 5 bases, the J end by 8 bases, with 21 bases between. The CDR3 sequence is 15 residues long. Germline-derived CDR1 and CDR2 are MNHNY and SVGAGI (reference sequence).

This clonotype turned up a few times. The chain recombines TRBV18 with TRBJ1-5; D gene ambiguous. Germline V gene data show CDR1 as KGHSH and CDR2 as LQKENI. The CDR3 sequence is 16 residues long. V shed 2 bases and J shed 0 bases, with 11 bases lying between them. The CDR3 reads CASSPYRSYSNQPQHF. In DNA, the CDR3 is TGTGCCAGCTCACCATATCGCAGCTATAGCAATCAGCCCCAGCATTTT.

V and J are TRBV25-1 and TRBJ2-1; 8 bases line up with TRBD2. V was clipped by 9 bases and J by 5 bases; unmatched bases: 6. Germline-derived CDR1 and CDR2 are MGHDK and SYGVNS. The CDR3 contains 13 residues. The CDR3 region is CASQRGGNNEQFF. CDR3 DNA sequence: TGTGCCAGTCAACGGGGGGGCAACAATGAGCAGTTCTTC. Complete variable domain (other parts from reference TRBV25-1 and TRBJ2-1): EADIYQTPRYLVIGTGKKITLECSQTMGHDKMYWYQQDPGMELHLIHYSYGVNSTEKGDLSSESTVSRIRTEHFPLTLESARPSHTSQYLCASQRGGNNEQFFGPGTRLTVL.

This clonotype was recorded at least ten times. The rearrangement links TRBV4-1 to TRBJ2-7; no firm D call. This CDR3 contains 13 residues. Germline values: CDR1 MGHRA, CDR2 YSYEKL. The V gene lost 0 bases and the J gene lost 6 bases, with 9 bases spanning the gap. CDR3 sequence: CASSQDPASEQYF. The CDR3 nucleotides read TGCGCCAGCAGCCAAGATCCCGCTAGCGAGCAGTACTTC.

This rearrangement joins TRBV9 to TRBJ1-6; the D is unclear. CDR3 length equals 16 residues. Germline V gives CDR1 SGDLS, CDR2 YYNGEE. Trimming took off 0 bases at V and 7 bases at J, with 14 bases between the two ends. The CDR3 coding sequence is TGTGCCAGCAGCGTAGAGGACGGATCTACAAATTCACCCCTCCACTTT. Translating it yields CASSVEDGSTNSPLHF. The full variable domain, rest sourced from reference TRBV9 and TRBJ1-6, is DSGVTQTPKHLITATGQRVTLRCSPRSGDLSVYWYQQSLDQGLQFLIQYYNGEERAKGNILERFSAQQFPDLHSELNLSSLELGDSALYFCASSVEDGSTNSPLHFGNGTRLTVT.

Concerning this clonotype: The junction does not match germline at one end; this may be a read error. The chain is built from TRBV4-2 and TRBJ1-4, with D unresolved. The CDR3 loop spans 14 amino acids. Germline-derived CDR1 and CDR2 are LGHNA and YNFKEQ. The CDR3 region is CASSQLGFGEELFF. CDR3 nucleotides: TGTGCCAGCAGCCAACTGGGTTTTGGTGAAGAACTGTTTTTT.

This clonotype has a single count. A much larger clone lies a single base off, so this may be a read error. V usage is TRBV3-1 and J usage is TRBJ1-2; 11 bases line up with TRBD1. The CDR3 has 14 residues. Germline CDR1 LGHDT, CDR2 YNNKEL (reference sequence). The CDR3 DNA follows: TGTGCCAGCAGCCCATGGACAGGGGGCTATGGCCACACCTTC. Translating gives CASSPWTGGYGHTF.

This rearrangement joins TRBV3-2 to TRBJ1-5. TRBV3-2 is marked as a pseudogene. CDR3 length: 14 amino acids. CDR3 coding DNA: TGTGCCAGCAGCCAAGCAGCGGTGGCTCAGCCCCAGCATTTT. Protein product: CASSQAAVAQPQHF.

The V call is TRBV14, the J call TRBJ1-4; the D is unclear. CDR1 and CDR2 (germline): SGHDN, FVKESK. Trimming took 4 bases from V and 10 from J, leaving 19 bases between them. This CDR3 comprises 15 residues. CDR3 DNA sequence: TGTGCCAGCAGCCTAGATGGGGTACTGAGTGGAAAACTGTTTTTT. Translation gives CASSLDGVLSGKLFF.

This chain uses TRBV11-3 with TRBJ1-6, with a weak D call TRBD1 (5 bases). V was shortened by 2 bases and J by 7 bases, with 18 bases between the two germline ends. This CDR3 region has 17 residues. Germline-derived CDR1 and CDR2 are SGHNT and YENEEA. CDR3 sequence (DNA): TGTGCCAGCAGCTTACAGGGCTGCCGTAGGAGGAATTCACCCCTCCACTTT. It codes for CASSLQGCRRRNSPLHF.

On this clonotype itself: A read error may explain this, as a much larger clone is one base away. The chain couples TRBV7-8 to TRBJ2-2; D gene unclear. V lost 7 bases, J lost 5 bases, and 5 bases lay in between. CDR1 and CDR2 (germline): SGHVS, FQNEAQ. This CDR3 comprises 11 residues. CDR3 nucleotide sequence: TGTGCCAGCAATACTACCGGGGAGCTGTTTTTT. Its protein is CASNTTGELFF.

A note on this clonotype: One end of the junction fails to match germline, which may point to a read error. This chain joins TRBV7-6 and TRBJ1-4, with no clear D. The CDR3 has 16 residues. From germline, CDR1 is SGHVS and CDR2 FNYEAQ. The CDR3 here is CASSLAPGTTNENLFF. As DNA, the CDR3 is TGTGCCAGCAGTTTAGCCCCAGGAACAACTAATGAAAACCTGTTTTTT.

The chain has TRBV20-1 and TRBJ2-4; 13 bases are shared with TRBD2. V lost 5 bases and J lost 9; bases outside the gene matches: 7. CDR3 length: 14 amino acids. In germline, CDR1 is DFQATT, CDR2 SNEGSKA (reference sequence). The CDR3 nucleotides read TGCAGTGCTGGGGGGACTAGCGGGGCACCCATTCAGTACTTC. This codes for CSAGGTSGAPIQYF.

This clonotype has a count of ten or more. The chain carries TRBV11-2 and TRBJ1-5; D remains unclear. Looked up from germline, CDR1 is SGHAT and CDR2 is FQNNGV. V shed 5 bases and J shed 6 bases, with 11 bases lying between them. This CDR3 contains 13 residues. CDR3 in DNA: TGTGCCAGCAGCGTCGGATTGAGTCAGCCCCAGCATTTT. Protein sequence: CASSVGLSQPQHF.

This rearrangement joins TRBV24-1 to TRBJ1-2; 8 nucleotides match TRBD1. The CDR3 loop spans 18 amino acids. Germline lookup yields CDR1 KGHDR and CDR2 SFDVKD. The trim removed 7 bases at V and 2 bases at J, leaving 17 bases unmatched. This CDR3 reads CATSPAVPLGTGNYGYTF. The CDR3 DNA is TGTGCCACCAGCCCTGCAGTGCCGCTAGGGACAGGAAACTATGGCTACACCTTC.